This entry concerns a single TCR beta chain. These data originate in a study of regulatory T cells in long-lasting Graves disease. Assembly of TCR beta libraries relied on iRepertoire HTBI primers together with Arm-PCR of CDR3 regions. A single record per CDR3 protein comes from TCRdb applying MiXCR to the multiplex PCR reads. This table has a few hundred thousand distinct CDR3 sequences, about a quarter appearing once. As to time point: persistent/refractory GD, antithyroid drugs over 5 years with positive TRAb. PBMCs provided the RNA from which the TCR library was made. Specimen: peripheral blood mononuclear cells (PBMCs), collected when the disease was refractory, from a patient treated with antithyroid drugs. The sequence was obtained from a female donor with Graves disease.

CDR3 coding DNA: TGCGCCAGCAGCCCCAAACGGACAGGCCCGTCTGAAGCTTTCTTT. Its protein is CASSPKRTGPSEAFF. V is TRBV5-1 and J is TRBJ1-1, with 7 bases lining up with TRBD1. Germline assignment: CDR1 SGHRS and CDR2 YFSETQ. There are 15 residues in the CDR3. Unmatched junction bases numbered 12, after V lost 4 bases and J lost 6 bases. Full variable domain (outside the CDR3, taken from reference TRBV5-1 and TRBJ1-1): KAGVTQTPRYLIKTRGQQVTLSCSPISGHRSVSWYQQTPGQGLQFLFEYFSETQRNKGNFPGRFSGRQFSNSRSEMNVSTLELGDSALYLCASSPKRTGPSEAFFGQGTRLTVV.